The present T cell receptor beta chain was sequenced within a study of naive and memory T cell subsets. Germline values: CDR1 MNHEY, CDR2 SMNVEV (reference sequence). Deletions cut 4 bases from V and 2 bases from J, with 10 bases between. The CDR3 totals 14 residues. TCR cDNA received a 3' ligated oligonucleotide that carried a UMI. Input was about 1 to 1,100 ng of DNase-treated total RNA without cell sorting. This clonotype has at least ten counts. Ligated cDNA underwent four rounds of PCR with nested alpha and beta constant region primers and SP2. A single record per CDR3 protein comes from TCRdb applying MiXCR to the UMI-ligation and nested PCR reads. The sample comprises some 26,000 distinct CDR3 sequences, roughly 5.2% of which are singletons, and approximately 7.4% rests with the top ten.

The sequence came from an adult in good health. This chain joins TRBV27 and TRBJ2-3; no reliable D call. Sequenced material: blood. This CDR3 is CASSSPAYTDTQYF. The CDR3 nucleotides are TGTGCCAGCAGTTCCCCCGCATACACAGATACGCAGTATTTT.